This T cell receptor beta chain was captured by sequencing in a study of T cell clonality in common variable immunodeficiency (dated by TCRdb to the mid-2010s). What the work shows at the level of the full study, not this receptor alone: Fewer TCRbeta clones were shared among CVID subjects than among healthy controls (p < 0.0001). Patient heterogeneity within the CVID cohort put limits on correlating repertoire features with clinical complications. Increased TCRbeta clonality was found in CVID subjects compared with healthy controls (t-test p = 0.018), with the increase being most characteristic of about a third of subjects. Even though DNA input was equal, the average per sample came to about 81,820 unique sequences for controls compared with roughly 30,000 for CVID samples. It was noted by the authors that sequencing of the repertoires of T cell subpopulations would be needed to clarify the cause of the increased clonality in CVID. CVID TCRbeta sequences reportedly showed fewer deletions and N-nucleotide insertions and lacked highly modified clones with 13 or more V deletions.

This clone was seen ten or more times. What this receptor recognizes is not known. From the germline J gene comes the end of the CDR3, since the read stops 3 residues before it. For sequencing, equivalent amounts of genomic DNA were input from CVID and control samples. For every sample, a 60 bp segment covering the rearranged TCRbeta CDR3 region was amplified and then sequenced. The immunoSEQ assay, a bias-corrected multiplex PCR with high-throughput sequencing, was employed for TCRbeta amplification. Concerning the study's data processing: Every unique nucleotide sequence was considered a clone and was annotated with V, D and J genes, copy number and frequency. Sequences were labeled productive if in frame, and non-productive if out of frame or containing stop codons. As previously described, Shannon's entropy was used to calculate clonality. The predicted amino acid sequences of productive clones were used to derive mean CDR3 Kyte-Doolittle hydropathy. Scaled V gene usage was hierarchically clustered using Manhattan distance and complete linkage with the R hclust function. Clone sharing by CDR3 amino acid sequence was assessed by resampling 12 repertoires per group over 100 rounds. The repertoires were searched for around 75 published EBV-specific and fewer than 250 published CMV-specific TCRbeta sequences. Analysis left out two CVID samples that produced under 10,000 sequences, so some 45 CVID repertoires remained. What TCRdb holds here is the immuneACCESS table cut down to in-frame rearrangements. Part of the clones is not present; checked against another copy, under half of the missing clones reflect an unresolved V gene, and the others are unexplained. V, J and clone size reflect that table, while D and trimming were determined from the DNA. For this sample the table reports about 66,000 clones, with no clone seen just once. The ten most abundant clones make up 1.6% of the sample.

The germline V gene (reference sequence) sets CDR1 to WNHNN and CDR2 to SYGVQD. V lost 4 bases and J lost 6 bases, and the count of bases not matched to a germline gene is 4. Taken from cysteine to phenylalanine, the CDR3 has 14 residues. Sequencing covers 33 bases of the CDR3, shown here with the frame starting at base 1. Most of the CVID patients and most of the healthy controls were of Caucasian heritage. Heparinized peripheral whole blood samples of about 5 to 8.5 ml were collected from each donor. TCRbeta CDR3 repertoires were sequenced from genomic DNA of adults with common variable immune deficiency (CVID) and healthy adult controls. The control group was made up of approximately 22 healthy adult volunteers (about ten male and around twelve female) whose ages ranged from roughly 23 to 66 years, with a mean age of about 35. Diluted blood was subjected to density centrifugation over Hypaque 1077 or Ficoll-Paque for isolation of peripheral blood mononuclear cells. Genomic DNA was extracted from unsorted mononuclear cells by Qiagen column purification or by a centrifugation-based method.

Sequencing used peripheral blood mononuclear cells. Recombination connected TRBV10-1 to TRBJ2-4, with 9 central nucleotides matching TRBD1. The sequence came from a person between 18 and 70 years old in good health. The CDR3 sequence is CASSVDRGRNIQYF. Partial CDR3 DNA: TGCGCCAGCAGTGTGGACAGGGGTAGAAACATT.